This TCR beta chain is drawn from a study of beta chain features in type 1 diabetes. Whole-study results and caveats: Cells with high TCR expression could be over-represented by cDNA sequencing. The analysis here could not establish whether HLA type shapes TCRB rearrangement. A moderate, significant TCRB CDR3 shortening appeared in type 1 diabetes across four CD4+ subsets.

This clone was detected a few times. Its antigen remains unidentified. Reverse transcription of all isolated RNA meant that expressed TCRB transcripts were sequenced. Naive, central memory and regulatory T cell samples averaged around 3.5 million immunoSEQ reads each. Profiling relied on immunoSEQ multiplex PCR, and the TCRdb table lists in-frame clones only, not all of them. In the table there are hundreds of thousands of clones, about 12% of which are singletons. The CDR3 sequence is 11 residues long. Trimming pared 9 bases from V and 6 bases from J, leaving 8 bases between. CDR1 and CDR2 (germline): LNHDA, SQIVND (reference sequence).

Source material: naive CD4+ T cells from blood. This TCR derives from a young man in good health. The V and J genes are TRBV19 and TRBJ2-2, with a weak D call TRBD2 (6 bases). This CDR3 is CASGGPGELFF. The CDR3 region has the DNA TGTGCCAGCGGGGGTCCCGGGGAGCTGTTTTTT.